The 31 T cell receptor beta chains listed next were all sequenced from one sample in a study of T-cell reconstitution after alpha-beta-depleted transplantation in children (dated by TCRdb to the mid-2010s). Library preparation used PCR. Sequencer: Illumina HiSeq 2500. To normalize quantification of the TCRbeta repertoire, the TCR libraries were built with molecular barcoding that relied on unique molecular identifiers. Through fastp at Q25 and MiXCR, TCRdb rebuilt clones from the public reads, retaining in-frame beta chains. Every distinct CDR3 protein forms one entry, paired with its most common genes and DNA. Here the sample has around 530,000 distinct CDR3 sequences; less than 35% occur a single time. The ten biggest clones cover under 3% of the sample. Source: PBMCs from the stem cell graft donor, taken from the stem cell graft. The receptors shown here come from a human donor who donated a stem cell graft to a child with aplastic anemia.

This clonotype was counted a few times. The V and J genes are TRBV20-1 and TRBJ1-2; tentative D call: TRBD1 (5 bases). There are 12 residues in the CDR3. CDR1 is DFQATT, CDR2 SNEGSKA, per germline (reference sequence). Trimming stripped 3 bases from V and 5 bases from J, with 10 bases between. CDR3 in DNA: TGCAGTGCTAGGACAGATCCATATGGCTACACCTTC. It translates to CSARTDPYGYTF.

This clonotype was detected only a few times. The V call is TRBV12-3 or TRBV12-4, the J call TRBJ2-1; 8 bases align to TRBD2. Trimming cost V 6 bases and J 7 bases; bases outside gene matches: 11. CDR3 length: 15 residues. CDR3 nucleotides: TGTGCCAGCAGCTCACTAGCGGTTCTAGGAAATGAGCAGTTCTTC. Translated, it gives CASSSLAVLGNEQFF.

The chain combines TRBV25-1 with TRBJ2-7; D might be TRBD2 (6 bases). The germline CDR1 and CDR2 sequences are MGHDK and SYGVNS. The V and J ends lost 1 base and 5 bases respectively, with 9 bases between them. CDR3 length equals 13 residues. CDR3 nucleotides: TGTGCCAGCAGTGAATTTGGAGGGAACGAGCAGTACTTC. Translation: CASSEFGGNEQYF.

This chain joins TRBV12-3 or TRBV12-4 and TRBJ2-1; possibly TRBD2 for D (6 bases). This CDR3 has 14 amino acids. The V end lost 4 bases, the J end lost 15 bases, and 22 bases lay between the germline ends. This CDR3 is CASSSGGLPFISFF. The CDR3, as DNA: TGTGCCAGCAGTTCCGGGGGACTCCCCTTCATTTCGTTCTTC.

This chain uses TRBV28 with TRBJ2-5; no reliable D call. The CDR3 is made up of 10 amino acids. Germline CDR1 and CDR2: MDHEN and SYDVKM. This CDR3 is CGTSQETQYF. The CDR3 DNA follows: TGTGGGACCTCCCAAGAGACCCAGTACTTC. The full variable domain, completed using reference TRBV28 and TRBJ2-5, is DVKVTQSSRYLVKRTGEKVFLECVQDMDHENMFWYRQDPGLGLRLIYFSYDVKMKEKGDIPEGYSVSREKKERFSLILESASTNQTSMYLCGTSQETQYFGPGTRLLVL.

There are a few counts of this clonotype. The chain carries TRBV5-1 and TRBJ1-1, with D perhaps TRBD1 (5 bases). The V gene lost 0 bases and the J gene lost 3 bases, with 12 bases spanning the gap. Germline V gene data show CDR1 as SGHRS and CDR2 as YFSETQ. CDR3 length: 15 residues. For the CDR3, the DNA is TGCGCCAGCAGCTTGGCCGTTTCGGGGGACACTGAAGCTTTCTTT. Translating gives CASSLAVSGDTEAFF.

The chain joins TRBV19 to TRBJ2-7; no clear D gene. CDR1 is LNHDA, CDR2 SQIVND, per germline (reference sequence). This CDR3 is built from 12 residues. Trimming stripped 7 bases from V and 2 bases from J, with 9 bases between. This CDR3 reads CASIDQAYEQYV. The CDR3 DNA sequence: TGTGCCAGTATCGATCAAGCCTACGAGCAGTACGTC.

This clonotype was seen a handful of times. The chain joins TRBV11-2 to TRBJ1-1; D remains unclear. Trimming removed 1 base at V and 9 bases at J, with 12 bases between. Germline values: CDR1 SGHAT, CDR2 FQNNGV. This CDR3 has 13 amino acids. CDR3 region: CASSLGHRPQAFF. CDR3 sequence (DNA): TGTGCCAGCAGCTTAGGGCACCGGCCTCAAGCTTTCTTT.

The rearrangement links TRBV19 to TRBJ2-1, with a tentative D call TRBD1 (6 bases). CDR1 is LNHDA and CDR2 is SQIVND in the germline V gene (reference sequence). The germline V and J ends were trimmed by 3 bases and 6 bases, with 15 bases remaining between them. This CDR3 region has 15 residues. The CDR3 sequence: CASSIPQGSRNEQFF. In DNA, the CDR3 is TGTGCCAGTAGTATCCCGCAGGGGTCCCGCAATGAGCAGTTCTTC.

The gene calls are TRBV6-2 or TRBV6-3 and TRBJ2-7; no definite D call. Trimming removed 6 bases at V and 1 base at J, with 7 bases between. The length of the CDR3 is 12 residues. Germline V CDR1 and CDR2: MNHEY, SVGEGT. The CDR3 DNA reads TGTGCCAGCAGGCGGAGTTCCTACGAGCAGTACGTC. It specifies CASRRSSYEQYV.

The V call is TRBV4-2, the J call TRBJ2-1; no reliable D call. V was pared by 1 base and J by 0 bases, with 10 bases between. Germline-derived CDR1 and CDR2 are LGHNA and YNFKEQ. The CDR3 has 16 amino acids. CDR3: CASSQVALGSYNEQFF. The CDR3 DNA is TGTGCCAGCAGCCAAGTAGCCCTAGGCTCCTACAATGAGCAGTTCTTC.

V usage is TRBV4-3 and J usage is TRBJ2-1; 14 nucleotides match TRBD2. CDR1 and CDR2 (germline): LGHNA, YSLEER. The CDR3 has 18 residues. Trimming removed 2 bases from V and 3 bases from J; junction bases left unmatched: 6. The chain's CDR3 is CASSQSLGLAGDYNEQFF. CDR3 coding DNA: TGCGCCAGCAGCCAAAGCCTGGGACTAGCGGGAGACTACAATGAGCAGTTCTTC.

V usage is TRBV18 and J usage is TRBJ1-3; D not certain. Trimming removed 2 bases from V and 4 bases from J, with 15 bases in between. The CDR3 is 16 amino acids. Germline CDR1 is KGHSH and CDR2 is LQKENI. Here the CDR3 DNA reads TGTGCCAGCTCACCATCCCCGCAGCACCGAGGAAACACCATATATTTT. It is translated as CASSPSPQHRGNTIYF.

In this sample, this clonotype turned up a few times. The J gene is TRBJ2-1, the V gene TRBV4-2, with D perhaps assigned TRBD1 or TRBD2 (5 bases each). CDR3 length: 16 amino acids. V lost 1 base to trimming and J lost 0 bases, with 10 bases between them. Germline V CDR1 and CDR2: LGHNA, YNFKEQ. Here the CDR3 DNA reads TGTGCCAGCAGCCAAGTCGAGGGGAGCTCCTACAATGAGCAGTTCTTC. Its translation: CASSQVEGSSYNEQFF.

The rearrangement joins TRBV20-1 to TRBJ2-1; TRBD2 agrees at 12 bases. Per the germline V gene, CDR1 is DFQATT and CDR2 is SNEGSKA (reference sequence). V trimming: 3 bases; J trimming: 12 bases; junction bases outside the gene matches: 6. The CDR3 totals 13 residues. Here the CDR3 reads CSARRPSGRVQFF. For the CDR3, the DNA is TGCAGTGCTAGGAGACCTAGCGGGAGGGTGCAGTTCTTC.

This rearrangement joins TRBV5-1 to TRBJ2-1; possibly TRBD2 for D (6 bases). The CDR3 sequence is 13 residues long. Looked up from germline, CDR1 is SGHRS and CDR2 is YFSETQ. V was trimmed by 1 base and J by 7 bases, leaving 9 bases between them. The CDR3 region is CASSLPSANEQFF. For the CDR3, the DNA is TGCGCCAGCAGCTTGCCTAGCGCTAATGAGCAGTTCTTC.

The chain employs TRBV20-1 and TRBJ1-2; D is unclear. V lost 4 bases and J 0 bases, leaving 12 bases between the germline ends. The germline V gene encodes CDR1 DFQATT and CDR2 SNEGSKA (reference sequence). The CDR3 extends over 14 amino acids. The CDR3 nucleotides are TGCAGTGCTACCGCCCCTGGGGCTAACTATGGCTACACCTTC. Translated, it gives CSATAPGANYGYTF.

The rearrangement links TRBV6-1 to TRBJ1-4; 9 positions agree with TRBD1. This CDR3 has 14 amino acids. Per germline, CDR1 MNHNS and CDR2 SASEGT. Trimming at V came to 8 bases and at J to 7 bases, leaving 8 bases not matched to a gene. The CDR3 bases are TGTGCCAGCCGAACCGGGACAGGGAGTGAAAAACTGTTTTTT. It is translated as CASRTGTGSEKLFF.

The chain links TRBV5-1 to TRBJ1-1, with D unresolved. CDR3 length: 15 amino acids. V dropped 0 bases and J dropped 1 base, with 10 bases sitting between them. Looked up from germline, CDR1 is SGHRS and CDR2 is YFSETQ. The CDR3, as DNA: TGCGCCAGCAGCTTGGGTGGTTGGAGGAACACTGAAGCTTTCTTT. Translation: CASSLGGWRNTEAFF.

The sample holds a few counts of this clonotype. The rearrangement joins TRBV7-2 to TRBJ2-1; D unresolved. V was trimmed by 5 bases and J by 9 bases, leaving 8 bases between them. The germline V gene encodes CDR1 SGHTA and CDR2 FQGNSA. The CDR3 is 11 residues long. The CDR3 DNA sequence: TGTGCCAGCAGCCCGAAGGGTGAGCAGTTCTTC. Amino acids: CASSPKGEQFF.

The chain uses TRBV6-1 and TRBJ2-2; D is unclear. The CDR3 consists of 12 residues. Trimming removed 5 bases at V and 7 bases at J, with 8 bases between. Germline V gives CDR1 MNHNS, CDR2 SASEGT. The CDR3 DNA reads TGTGCCAGCAGTACCGTTGGCGGGGAGCTGTTTTTT. Translation: CASSTVGGELFF.

J is TRBJ1-6 and V is TRBV20-1; D not certain. V was trimmed by 3 bases and J by 7 bases, leaving 13 bases between them. This CDR3 spans 14 amino acids. CDR1 and CDR2 (germline): DFQATT, SNEGSKA (reference sequence). The DNA for the CDR3 is TGCAGTGCTAGTCTGACCAGAAGAAATTCACCCCTCCACTTT. This translates into CSASLTRRNSPLHF.

The chain joins TRBV7-8 to TRBJ1-1; D not resolved. The germline V gene has CDR1 SGHVS and CDR2 FQNEAQ. The ends were cut back, 2 bases at V and 3 bases at J, with 10 bases in the middle. There are 14 residues in the CDR3. The CDR3 is CASSLLAADTEAFF. CDR3 coding DNA: TGTGCCAGCAGCTTACTCGCAGCCGACACTGAAGCTTTCTTT.

This clonotype came up a few times. The chain joins TRBV20-1 to TRBJ1-4; TRBD1 matches 7 bases. The CDR3 loop spans 14 amino acids. The germline gives CDR1 DFQATT, CDR2 SNEGSKA (reference sequence). The junction had 10 bases not matched to a gene; V was cut back by 6 bases and J by 6 bases. The CDR3 DNA reads as TGCAGTGCCGAAAAGACAGGGATCGATGAAAAACTGTTTTTT. This translates into CSAEKTGIDEKLFF.

This chain joins TRBV14 and TRBJ2-3, with a tentative D call TRBD1 (5 bases). The V gene lost 5 bases and the J gene lost 4 bases, with 16 bases spanning the gap. This CDR3 region has 15 residues. Germline CDR1 is SGHDN and CDR2 is FVKESK. CDR3 sequence (DNA): TGTGCCAGCAGCTCTCTTCCCCCCAGGGCAGATACGCAGTATTTT. Translated, it gives CASSSLPPRADTQYF. Looking up the rest from reference TRBV14 and TRBJ2-3 gives the full variable domain: EAGVTQFPSHSVIEKGQTVTLRCDPISGHDNLYWYRRVMGKEIKFLLHFVKESKQDESGMPNNRFLAERTGGTYSTLKVQPAELEDSGVYFCASSSLPPRADTQYFGPGTRLTVL.

V is TRBV25-1 and J is TRBJ1-1, with 7 bases identical to TRBD1. The CDR3 spans 14 residues. In germline, CDR1 is MGHDK, CDR2 SYGVNS. V shed 6 bases and J 2 bases; nucleotides not matched to a gene: 6. The DNA of the CDR3 is TGTGCCAGCAGAGCGACAGGGCTAAACACTGAAGCTTTCTTT. Its translation is CASRATGLNTEAFF.

The V call is TRBV15, the J call TRBJ1-3; D call uncertain. Germline values: CDR1 LNHNV, CDR2 YYDKDF (reference sequence). V was clipped by 9 bases and J by 0 bases, with 9 bases between them. The CDR3 extends over 13 amino acids. As DNA, the CDR3 is TGTGCCACAAGGACCAACTCTGGAAACACCATATATTTT. It is translated as CATRTNSGNTIYF.

CDR3 sequence reads: CASSWEALNTEAFF. As DNA, the CDR3 is TGCGCCAGCAGCTGGGAGGCGTTGAACACTGAAGCTTTCTTT. The chain carries TRBV5-1 and TRBJ1-1, with D uncertain. V lost 3 bases and J lost 0, with 9 bases in between. The germline CDR1 and CDR2 sequences are SGHRS and YFSETQ. CDR3 length: 14 residues.

This clonotype was picked up a small number of times. This CDR3 is CSVIPGQTEAFF. CDR3 coding DNA: TGCAGCGTAATACCGGGACAGACTGAAGCTTTCTTT. The chain employs TRBV29-1 and TRBJ1-1; 7 positions agree with TRBD1. The CDR3 runs to 12 residues. The V gene's germline CDR1 is SQVTM and CDR2 ANQGSEA. Trimming removed 6 bases from V and 5 bases from J; junction bases left unmatched: 6. The full variable domain, with the rest looked up from reference TRBV29-1 and TRBJ1-1, is SAVISQKPSRDICQRGTSLTIQCQVDSQVTMMFWYRQQPGQSLTLIATANQGSEATYESGFVIDKFPISRPNLTFSTLTVSNMSPEDSSIYLCSVIPGQTEAFFGQGTRLTVV.

This clonotype was recorded only once. The CDR3 reads CASSQEGSQHYNEQFF. In DNA form, the CDR3 reads TGTGCCAGCAGCCAAGAGGGCAGCCAGCACTACAATGAGCAGTTCTTC. The chain has TRBV14 and TRBJ2-1; no definite D call. The length of the CDR3 is 16 residues. Germline V CDR1 and CDR2: SGHDN, FVKESK. V lost 0 bases and J lost 3, with 12 bases in between.

J is TRBJ1-2 and V is TRBV29-1; TRBD1 matches at 7 bases. The germline V gene has CDR1 SQVTM and CDR2 ANQGSEA. CDR3 size: 17 residues. Germline trimming cut 6 bases from V and 0 bases from J; bases unmatched to any gene: 16. The chain's CDR3 is CSVPSLAGGTPNYGYTF. The CDR3 nucleotides read TGCAGCGTCCCCTCGCTGGCAGGGGGTACTCCTAACTATGGCTACACCTTC.